A selection of T cell receptor beta chains follows, all from one sample in a study of blood T cell repertoires in COVID-19. Using immunoSEQ multiplex PCR, the repertoire was profiled, and TCRdb retains in-frame clones only, with some absent. Found here are around 150,000 clones, roughly 90% of them singletons; the top ten hold roughly 2.5%. What was sequenced was peripheral blood. Source of these receptors: a human donor with COVID-19, enrolled during active disease. The donor label of this sample is uncertain. CDR3s include the opening cysteine and the closing phenylalanine or tryptophan. The D gene is left open where the match is weak. Clone sizes are given selectively: once, few, many, or a class where the clone is expanded.

CASRENRSPNTEAFF	TGTGCCAGCAGAGAGAACCGGTCTCCGAACACTGAAGCTTTCTTT	-	-	TRBV2	TRBJ1-1
CASSLGLAYGDTQYF	TGTGCCAGCAGCTTAGGACTAGCCTACGGGGATACGCAGTATTTT	-	-	TRBV13	TRBJ2-3
CASRKGQNTEAFF	TGTGCCAGCAGGAAGGGACAGAACACTGAAGCTTTCTTT	once	-	TRBV12-3/TRBV12-4	TRBJ1-1
CASSLPPGQGSYNEQFF	TGTGCCAGCAGCCTGCCCCCGGGACAGGGGTCCTACAATGAGCAGTTCTTC	-	TRBD1	TRBV7-8	TRBJ2-1
CASSLRATEAFF	TGTGCCAGCAGTTTGAGGGCGACTGAAGCTTTCTTT	-	-	TRBV28	TRBJ1-1
CASSRQGKGTEAFF	TGTGCCAGCAGTCGACAGGGGAAGGGGACTGAAGCTTTCTTT	-	TRBD1	TRBV6-5	TRBJ1-1
CASSRTGHNQPQHF	TGTGCCAGCAGCCGGACAGGTCACAATCAGCCCCAGCATTTT	-	TRBD1	TRBV7-9	TRBJ1-5
CASRQGATASGNEQFF	TGTGCCAGCAGACAGGGGGCTACAGCCTCAGGCAATGAGCAGTTCTTC	-	-	TRBV21-1	TRBJ2-1
CATSLRTGANYGYTF	TGTGCCACCAGCCTACGGACAGGGGCGAACTATGGCTACACCTTC	-	TRBD1	TRBV15	TRBJ1-2
CAWSVTGRGRGTYEQYF	TGTGCCTGGAGTGTAACCGGTCGCGGCAGGGGGACCTACGAGCAGTACTTC	once	TRBD1	TRBV30	TRBJ2-7